This TCR beta chain was retrieved from a study of blood T cell repertoires in COVID-19. Study as a whole: T cells, B-cell-depleted T cells, or PBMCs provided the cDNA or gDNA that served as material.

The data were produced by immunoSEQ multiplex PCR, yet TCRdb's version contains in-frame clones alone and is incomplete. The sample yields more than 50,000 clones, roughly 90% seen once. This clone appeared once. From germline, CDR1 is SEHNR and CDR2 FQNEAQ (reference sequence). This CDR3 spans 15 amino acids. V was pared by 0 bases and J by 4 bases, with 9 bases between. Material for sequencing was peripheral blood. This receptor was identified in a human donor in a cohort sampled during active COVID-19. The chain couples TRBV7-9 to TRBJ1-4, with D possibly TRBD1 on 5 matching bases. In nucleotides, the CDR3 is TGTGCCAGCAGCTTAGCAGGGGAGGGTAATGAAAAACTGTTTTTT. Its protein product is CASSLAGEGNEKLFF.